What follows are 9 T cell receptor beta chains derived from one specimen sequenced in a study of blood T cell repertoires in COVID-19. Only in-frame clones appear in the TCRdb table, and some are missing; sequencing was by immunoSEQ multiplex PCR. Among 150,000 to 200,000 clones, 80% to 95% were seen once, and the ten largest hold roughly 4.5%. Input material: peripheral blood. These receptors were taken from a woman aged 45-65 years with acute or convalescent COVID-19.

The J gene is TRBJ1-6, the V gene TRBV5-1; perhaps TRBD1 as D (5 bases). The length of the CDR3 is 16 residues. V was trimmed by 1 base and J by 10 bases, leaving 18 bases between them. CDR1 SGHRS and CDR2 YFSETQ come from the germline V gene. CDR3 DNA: TGCGCCAGCAGCTTGAACCCCGGGACGGGAGGGTCACCCCTCCACTTT. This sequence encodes CASSLNPGTGGSPLHF.

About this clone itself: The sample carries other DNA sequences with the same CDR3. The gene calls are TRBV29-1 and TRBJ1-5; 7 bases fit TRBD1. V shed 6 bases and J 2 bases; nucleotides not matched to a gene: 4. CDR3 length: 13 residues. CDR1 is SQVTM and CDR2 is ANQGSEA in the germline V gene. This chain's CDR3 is CSVGQVGNQPQHF. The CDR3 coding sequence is TGCAGCGTAGGACAGGTAGGCAATCAGCCCCAGCATTTT.

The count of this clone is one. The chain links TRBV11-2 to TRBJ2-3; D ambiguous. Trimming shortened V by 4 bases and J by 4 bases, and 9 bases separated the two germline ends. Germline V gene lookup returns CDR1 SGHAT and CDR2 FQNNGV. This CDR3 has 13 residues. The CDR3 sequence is CASSSRSADTQYF. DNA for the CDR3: TGTGCCAGCAGCTCCCGAAGCGCAGATACGCAGTATTTT.

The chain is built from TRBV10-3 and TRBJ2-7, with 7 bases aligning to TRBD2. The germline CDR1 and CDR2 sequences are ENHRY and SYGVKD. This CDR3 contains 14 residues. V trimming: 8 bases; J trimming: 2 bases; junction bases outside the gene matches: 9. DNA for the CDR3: TGTGCCATCGCCCAAAAGGCGGGAGCCTACGAGCAGTACTTC. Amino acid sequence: CAIAQKAGAYEQYF.

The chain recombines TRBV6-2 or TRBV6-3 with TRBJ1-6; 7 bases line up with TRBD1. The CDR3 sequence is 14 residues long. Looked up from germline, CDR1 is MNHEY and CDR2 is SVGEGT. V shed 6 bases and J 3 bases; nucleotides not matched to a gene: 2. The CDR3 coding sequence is TGTGCCAGCAGCCGACAGGGCTATAATTCACCCCTCCACTTT. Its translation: CASSRQGYNSPLHF.

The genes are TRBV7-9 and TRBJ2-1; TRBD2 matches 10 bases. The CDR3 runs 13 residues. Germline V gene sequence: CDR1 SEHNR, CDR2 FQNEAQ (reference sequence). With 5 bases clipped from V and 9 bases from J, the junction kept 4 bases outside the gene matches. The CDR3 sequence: CASSTSGATEQFF. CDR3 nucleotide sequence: TGTGCCAGCAGCACTAGCGGGGCAACTGAGCAGTTCTTC.

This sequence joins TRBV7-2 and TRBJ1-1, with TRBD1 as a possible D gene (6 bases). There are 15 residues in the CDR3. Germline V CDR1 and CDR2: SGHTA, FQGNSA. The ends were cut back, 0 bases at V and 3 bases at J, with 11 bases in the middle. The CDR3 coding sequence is TGTGCCAGCAGCTTAGCTCAGGGGATGGACACTGAAGCTTTCTTT. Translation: CASSLAQGMDTEAFF. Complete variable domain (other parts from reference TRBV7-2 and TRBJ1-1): GAGVSQSPSNKVTEKGKDVELRCDPISGHTALYWYRQSLGQGLEFLIYFQGNSAPDKSGLPSDRFSAERTGGSVSTLTIQRTQQEDSAVYLCASSLAQGMDTEAFFGQGTRLTVV.

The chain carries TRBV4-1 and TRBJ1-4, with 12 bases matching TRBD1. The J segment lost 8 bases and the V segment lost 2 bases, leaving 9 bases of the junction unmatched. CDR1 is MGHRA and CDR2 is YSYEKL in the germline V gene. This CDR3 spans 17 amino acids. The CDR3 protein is CASSQIRDRGRREKLFF. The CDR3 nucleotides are TGCGCCAGCAGCCAAATTCGGGACAGGGGGCGAAGGGAAAAACTGTTTTTT.

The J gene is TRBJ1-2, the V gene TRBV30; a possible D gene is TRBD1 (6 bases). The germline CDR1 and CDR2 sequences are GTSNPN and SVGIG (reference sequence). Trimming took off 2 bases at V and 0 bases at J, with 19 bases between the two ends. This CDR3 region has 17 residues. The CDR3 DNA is TGTGCCTGGAGTCTACCGTTAGGACAGAGAGCTAACTATGGCTACACCTTC. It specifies CAWSLPLGQRANYGYTF.